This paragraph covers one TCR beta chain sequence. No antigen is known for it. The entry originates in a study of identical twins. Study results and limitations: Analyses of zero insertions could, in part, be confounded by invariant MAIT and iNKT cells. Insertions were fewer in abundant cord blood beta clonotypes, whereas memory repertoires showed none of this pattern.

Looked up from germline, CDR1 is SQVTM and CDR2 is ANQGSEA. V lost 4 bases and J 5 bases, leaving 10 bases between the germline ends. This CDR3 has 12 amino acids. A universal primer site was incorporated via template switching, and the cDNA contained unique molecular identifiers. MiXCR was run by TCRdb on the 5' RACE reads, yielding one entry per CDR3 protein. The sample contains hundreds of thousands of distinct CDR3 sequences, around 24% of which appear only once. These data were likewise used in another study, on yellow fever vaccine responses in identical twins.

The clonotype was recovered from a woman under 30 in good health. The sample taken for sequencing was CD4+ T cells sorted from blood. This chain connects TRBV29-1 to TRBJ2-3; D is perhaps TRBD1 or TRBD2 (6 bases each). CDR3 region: CSVGGGGDTQYF. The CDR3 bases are TGCAGCGTTGGCGGAGGGGGAGATACGCAGTATTTT.